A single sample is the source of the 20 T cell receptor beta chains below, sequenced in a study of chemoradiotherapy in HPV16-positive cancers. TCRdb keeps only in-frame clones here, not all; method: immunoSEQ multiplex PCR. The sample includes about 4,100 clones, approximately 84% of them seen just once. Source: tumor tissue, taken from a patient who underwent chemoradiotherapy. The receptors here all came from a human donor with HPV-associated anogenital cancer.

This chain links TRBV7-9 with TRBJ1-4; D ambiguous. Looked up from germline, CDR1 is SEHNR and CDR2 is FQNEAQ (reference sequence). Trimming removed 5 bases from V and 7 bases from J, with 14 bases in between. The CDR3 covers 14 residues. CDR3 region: CASSQTVLFEKLFF. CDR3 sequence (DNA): TGTGCCAGCAGCCAGACTGTCCTTTTTGAAAAACTGTTTTTT. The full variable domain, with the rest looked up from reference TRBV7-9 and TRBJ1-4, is DTGVSQNPRHKITKRGQNVTFRCDPISEHNRLYWYRQTLGQGPEFLTYFQNEAQLEKSRLLSDRFSAERPKGSFSTLEIQRTEQGDSAMYLCASSQTVLFEKLFFGSGTQLSVL.

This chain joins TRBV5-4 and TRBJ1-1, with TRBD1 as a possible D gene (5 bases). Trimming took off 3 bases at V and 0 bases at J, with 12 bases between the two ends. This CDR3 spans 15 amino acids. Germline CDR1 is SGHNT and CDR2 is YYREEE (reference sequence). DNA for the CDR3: TGTGCCAGCAGCTCCACAGGTAGGGTGAACACTGAAGCTTTCTTT. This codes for CASSSTGRVNTEAFF. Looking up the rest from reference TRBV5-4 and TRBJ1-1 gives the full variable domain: ETGVTQSPTHLIKTRGQQVTLRCSSQSGHNTVSWYQQALGQGPQFIFQYYREEENGRGNFPPRFSGLQFPNYSSELNVNALELDDSALYLCASSSTGRVNTEAFFGQGTRLTVV.

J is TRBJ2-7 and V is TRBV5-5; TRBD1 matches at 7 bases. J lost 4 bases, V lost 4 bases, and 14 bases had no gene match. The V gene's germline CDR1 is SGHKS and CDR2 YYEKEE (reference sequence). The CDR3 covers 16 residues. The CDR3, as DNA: TGTGCCAGCAGCCCCCTGGTACAGGGGAATCGTTACGAGCAGTACTTC. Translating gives CASSPLVQGNRYEQYF.

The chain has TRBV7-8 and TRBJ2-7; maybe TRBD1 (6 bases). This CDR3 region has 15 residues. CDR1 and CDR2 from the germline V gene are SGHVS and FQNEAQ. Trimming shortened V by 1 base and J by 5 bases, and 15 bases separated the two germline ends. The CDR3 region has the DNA TGTGCCAGCAGCTTAGGCACAGGGTGGGAAGACGAGCAGTACTTC. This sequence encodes CASSLGTGWEDEQYF.

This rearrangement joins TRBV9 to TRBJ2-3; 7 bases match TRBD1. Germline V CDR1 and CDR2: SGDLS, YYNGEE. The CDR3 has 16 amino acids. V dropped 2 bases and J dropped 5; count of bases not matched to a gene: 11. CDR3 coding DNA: TGTGCCAGCAGCGTGGGACAGACCTCAGCAGGAGATACGCAGTATTTT. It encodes CASSVGQTSAGDTQYF. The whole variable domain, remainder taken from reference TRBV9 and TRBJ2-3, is DSGVTQTPKHLITATGQRVTLRCSPRSGDLSVYWYQQSLDQGLQFLIQYYNGEERAKGNILERFSAQQFPDLHSELNLSSLELGDSALYFCASSVGQTSAGDTQYFGPGTRLTVL.

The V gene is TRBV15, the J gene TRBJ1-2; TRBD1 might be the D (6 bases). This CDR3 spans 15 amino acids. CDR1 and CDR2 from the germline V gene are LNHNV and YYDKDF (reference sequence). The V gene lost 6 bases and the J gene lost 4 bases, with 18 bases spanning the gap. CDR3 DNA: TGTGCCACCAGATCTACTTCAGGGGTTTCCTATGGCTACACCTTC. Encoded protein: CATRSTSGVSYGYTF.

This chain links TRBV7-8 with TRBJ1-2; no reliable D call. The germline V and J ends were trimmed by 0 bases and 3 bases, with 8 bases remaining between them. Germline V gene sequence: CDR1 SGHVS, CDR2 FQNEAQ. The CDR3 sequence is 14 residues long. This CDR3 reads CASSLAGQDYGYTF. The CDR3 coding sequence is TGTGCCAGCAGCTTAGCCGGCCAGGACTATGGCTACACCTTC.

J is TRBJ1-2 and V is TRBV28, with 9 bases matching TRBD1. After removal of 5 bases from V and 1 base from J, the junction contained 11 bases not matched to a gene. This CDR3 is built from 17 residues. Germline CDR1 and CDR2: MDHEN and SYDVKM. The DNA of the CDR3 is TGTGCCAGCAGTGCCACCGGGACAGGGAGTGTTAACTATGGCTACACCTTC. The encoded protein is CASSATGTGSVNYGYTF.

CDR3 sequence (DNA): TGTGCCAGCGGCTCCCTCGGCCAGCCCCAGCATTTT. It specifies CASGSLGQPQHF. J is TRBJ1-5 and V is TRBV9; D not resolved. CDR1 and CDR2 (germline): SGDLS, YYNGEE. V lost 7 bases and J lost 7, with 12 bases in between. This CDR3 is 12 amino acids long.

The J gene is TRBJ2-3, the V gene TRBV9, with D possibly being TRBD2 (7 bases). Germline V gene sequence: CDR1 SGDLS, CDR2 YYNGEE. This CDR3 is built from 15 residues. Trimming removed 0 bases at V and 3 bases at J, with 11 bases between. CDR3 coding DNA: TGTGCCAGCAGCGTAGGAGGGGGGGATACAGATACGCAGTATTTT. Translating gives CASSVGGGDTDTQYF.

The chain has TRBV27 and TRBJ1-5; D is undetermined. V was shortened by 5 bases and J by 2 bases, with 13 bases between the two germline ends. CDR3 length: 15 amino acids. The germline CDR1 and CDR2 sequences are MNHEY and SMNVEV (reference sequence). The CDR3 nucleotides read TGTGCCAGCAGTAAGGACCTCTCTGGCAATCAGCCCCAGCATTTT. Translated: CASSKDLSGNQPQHF.

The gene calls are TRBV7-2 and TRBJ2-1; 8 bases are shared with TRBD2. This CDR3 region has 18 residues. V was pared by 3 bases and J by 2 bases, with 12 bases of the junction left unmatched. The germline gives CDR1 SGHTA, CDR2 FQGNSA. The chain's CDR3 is CASSFVSGRGRTYNEQFF. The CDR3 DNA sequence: TGTGCCAGCAGCTTTGTAAGCGGGAGAGGGAGGACCTACAATGAGCAGTTCTTC.

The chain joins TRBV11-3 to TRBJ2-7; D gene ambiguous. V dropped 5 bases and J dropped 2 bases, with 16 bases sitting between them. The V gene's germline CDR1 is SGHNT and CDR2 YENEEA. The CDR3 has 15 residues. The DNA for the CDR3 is TGTGCCAGCAGCCGGAGTAGAGGACCAGCCTACGAGCAGTACTTC. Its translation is CASSRSRGPAYEQYF. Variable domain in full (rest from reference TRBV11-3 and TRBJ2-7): EAGVVQSPRYKIIEKKQPVAFWCNPISGHNTLYWYLQNLGQGPELLIRYENEEAVDDSQLPKDRFSAERLKGVDSTLKIQPAELGDSAVYLCASSRSRGPAYEQYFGPGTRLTVT.

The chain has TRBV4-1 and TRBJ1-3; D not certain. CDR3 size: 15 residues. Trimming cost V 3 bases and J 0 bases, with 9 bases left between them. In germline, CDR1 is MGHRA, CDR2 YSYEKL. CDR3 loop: CASSQSPPSGNTIYF. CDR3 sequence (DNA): TGCGCCAGCAGCCAGTCGCCGCCCTCTGGAAACACCATATATTTT.

The CDR3 DNA sequence: TGTGCCTGGAGTGTGAAGGGGGGAGATACGCAGTATTTT. Encoded protein: CAWSVKGGDTQYF. The gene calls are TRBV30 and TRBJ2-3; D is tentatively TRBD1 or TRBD2 (6 bases each). This CDR3 spans 13 amino acids. Between the trimmed V and J ends, which lost 0 bases and 5 bases, there was a span of 9 bases. The V gene's germline CDR1 is GTSNPN and CDR2 SVGIG (reference sequence). The full variable domain, with the rest looked up from reference TRBV30 and TRBJ2-3, is SQTIHQWPATLVQPVGSPLSLECTVEGTSNPNLYWYRQAAGRGLQLLFYSVGIGQISSEVPQNLSASRPQDRQFILSSKKLLLSDSGFYLCAWSVKGGDTQYFGPGTRLTVL.

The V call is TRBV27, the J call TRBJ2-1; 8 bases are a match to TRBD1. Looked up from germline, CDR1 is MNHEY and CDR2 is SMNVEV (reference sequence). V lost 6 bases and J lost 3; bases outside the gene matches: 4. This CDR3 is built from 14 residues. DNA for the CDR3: TGTGCCAGCAGGGGGACAGGTTACTACAATGAGCAGTTCTTC. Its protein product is CASRGTGYYNEQFF.

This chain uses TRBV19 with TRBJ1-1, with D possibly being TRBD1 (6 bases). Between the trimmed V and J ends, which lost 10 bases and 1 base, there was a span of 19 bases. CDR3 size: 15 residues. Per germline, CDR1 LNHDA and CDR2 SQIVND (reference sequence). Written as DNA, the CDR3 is TGTGCCATCGCCAGGGGAGGGGTAGGGAACACTGAAGCTTTCTTT. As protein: CAIARGGVGNTEAFF.

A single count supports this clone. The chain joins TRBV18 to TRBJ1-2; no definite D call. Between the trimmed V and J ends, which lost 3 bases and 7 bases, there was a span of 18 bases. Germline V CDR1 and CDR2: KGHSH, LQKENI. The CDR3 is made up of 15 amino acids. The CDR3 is CASSPPGLGTSGYTF. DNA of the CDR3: TGTGCCAGCTCACCGCCCGGACTGGGAACAAGTGGCTACACCTTC.

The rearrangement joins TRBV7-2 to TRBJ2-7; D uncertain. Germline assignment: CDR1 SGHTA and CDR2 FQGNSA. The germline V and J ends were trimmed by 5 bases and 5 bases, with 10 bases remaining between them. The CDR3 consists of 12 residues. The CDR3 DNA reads TGTGCCAGCAGCCCAACACCGCACGAGCAGTACTTC. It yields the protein CASSPTPHEQYF.

The CDR3 reads CASSAYRGNEQFF. The CDR3 DNA reads TGTGCCAGCAGCGCCTACAGGGGCAATGAGCAGTTCTTC. J is TRBJ2-1 and V is TRBV6-4, with 7 nucleotides matching TRBD1. With 6 bases clipped from V and 6 bases from J, the junction kept 5 bases outside the gene matches. The length of the CDR3 is 13 residues. The germline CDR1 and CDR2 sequences are MRHNA and SNTAGT.